The T cell receptor beta chain described here comes from a study of blood T cell repertoires in COVID-19. Study context: Nucleic acid was either cDNA or gDNA, and it came from T cells, B-cell-depleted T cells, or PBMCs.

This CDR3 is built from 18 residues. With 0 bases clipped from V and 0 bases from J, the junction kept 8 bases outside the gene matches. From germline, CDR1 is LGHNA and CDR2 YNFKEQ. Those enrolled, adults aged roughly 18 to 89 years, came from some 23 US areas. Exposed study participants had met a COVID-19 case within 2 weeks before entry. Original data processing: Quantification of nucleated cells was approximated via reference gene primer amplification. The data were produced by immunoSEQ multiplex PCR, yet TCRdb's version contains in-frame clones alone and is incomplete. The DNA gave D and trimming, while V, J and clone size come from that table. Of about 350,000 clones in the sample, 88% were seen once.

Sequencing was done on a sample of PBMCs or T cells enriched from blood (not recorded which). This chain links TRBV4-2 with TRBJ2-1, with TRBD2 matching over 7 bases. This receptor was taken from a woman aged 25 to 39 who had been exposed to COVID-19. The CDR3 bases are TGTGCCAGCAGCCAAGAATTTGCGGGGGTCTCCTCCTACAATGAGCAGTTCTTC. Its protein product is CASSQEFAGVSSYNEQFF.